This T cell receptor (beta chain) was recovered during a study of T cell responses to AZD1222 COVID-19 vaccine. CDR3 length equals 14 residues. Germline lookup yields CDR1 MNHEY and CDR2 SVGAGI. V dropped 5 bases and J dropped 4 bases, with 14 bases sitting between them. Study outcomes and limitations: CD4 TCRs covered the whole spike, strongest at regions 160-218 and 743-854.

Worth noting for this clone: Its antigen is still unknown.

TCRdb's copy holds only in-frame clones and misses some; the assay was immunoSEQ multiplex PCR. The repertoire holds fewer than 150,000 clones, with 93% as singletons. The receptor comes from an adult in good health. Sequenced here: peripheral blood, sampled on day 0 of AZD1222 vaccination. The genes are TRBV6-5 and TRBJ2-5, with D perhaps TRBD2 (6 bases). CDR3 sequence (DNA): TGTGCCAGCAGTCCGCTGCCGCGGGGAGAGACCCAGTACTTC. It translates to CASSPLPRGETQYF.